This is a list of T cell receptor beta chains from one sample in a study of OX40 agonist ivuxolimab in advanced cancers. Data came from immunoSEQ multiplex PCR; TCRdb stores just in-frame clones and leaves some out. The top ten clones hold 0.7% to 0.9% of a sample with more than 95,000 clones, around 90% of them seen once. Here the sequenced sample was CD4+ or CD8+ T cells sorted from blood, taken in a trial of the OX40 agonist ivuxolimab. Every receptor here comes from an adult with an advanced solid tumor such as melanoma, head and neck, liver or kidney cancer. Both conserved end residues are part of each CDR3. A D gene is named only where the DNA matches it firmly. Clone sizes are given selectively: once, few, many, or a class where the clone is expanded.

DNA	CDR3	V	J	size	D
TGCGCCAGCAGCGCAGAACCGGGTCCCGGAGAGACCCAGTACTTC	CASSAEPGPGETQYF	TRBV4-1	TRBJ2-5	-	-
TGTGCCTGGAGACTAGGGGGGAGCTCCTACGAGCAGTACTTC	CAWRLGGSSYEQYF	TRBV30	TRBJ2-7	-	-
TGTGCCAGCAGTTACTTCCGGGGGGGCAACTCACCCCTCCACTTT	CASSYFRGGNSPLHF	TRBV6-5	TRBJ1-6	-	-
TGTGCCAGCAGTGAATATATGGGGACAGACTCCTCACCCCTCCACTTT	CASSEYMGTDSSPLHF	TRBV25-1	TRBJ1-6	-	TRBD1
TGCGCCAGCAGCCAATCCTCCGCCGGGGGATTGGGGACCCAGTACTTC	CASSQSSAGGLGTQYF	TRBV4-3	TRBJ2-5	-	-
TGTGCCAGCAGTACTCAGGGGGTCTATGGCTACACCTTC	CASSTQGVYGYTF	TRBV28	TRBJ1-2	-	TRBD1
TGTGCCACCGAGGGAGGGACAGGCGATCAGCCCCAGCATTTT	CATEGGTGDQPQHF	TRBV28	TRBJ1-5	-	TRBD1
TGTGCCAGCAGGGAACCGGGACAGGGTAGGGATGGCTACACCTTC	CASREPGQGRDGYTF	TRBV28	TRBJ1-2	-	TRBD1
TGCGCCAGCAGCCAAGCCAGTATAAACTATGGCTACACCTTC	CASSQASINYGYTF	TRBV4-1	TRBJ1-2	-	-
TGTGCCAGCTCACCCGCTAATCAGCCCCAGCATTTT	CASSPANQPQHF	TRBV18	TRBJ1-5	-	-
TGTGCCAGTGCAAGATCTGGGGCCAACGTCCTGACTTTC	CASARSGANVLTF	TRBV28	TRBJ2-6	-	-
TGCGCCAGCGGCCTAGCGGGGGTTGAAGCTTTCTTT	CASGLAGVEAFF	TRBV4-3	TRBJ1-1	-	-
TGTGCCAGCAGGGCAGAACCTTACGAGCAGTACTTC	CASRAEPYEQYF	TRBV2	TRBJ2-7	-	-
TGTGCCAGCAGCCCTCTTGGACAGGGGCTAAATACGCAGTATTTT	CASSPLGQGLNTQYF	TRBV6-5	TRBJ2-3	-	TRBD1
TGTGCCATCAGTGCGTCGAATTCACCCCTCCACTTT	CAISASNSPLHF	TRBV10-3	TRBJ1-6	-	-
TGTGCCAGCAGCAGGATAAGACGGCGCTCCCCCAATGAGCAGTTCTTC	CASSRIRRRSPNEQFF	TRBV21-1	TRBJ2-1	-	-
TGTGCCAGCTCACCGGGACACGTGAACACTGAAGCTTTCTTT	CASSPGHVNTEAFF	TRBV18	TRBJ1-1	-	-
TGTGCCAGCAGCTTATTGGGGGGAACAACTGAAGCTTTCTTT	CASSLLGGTTEAFF	TRBV11-2	TRBJ1-1	-	-
TGTGCCATCAGGCGGGGACAGGGGGAAGGAGAGACCCAGTACTTC	CAIRRGQGEGETQYF	TRBV10-3	TRBJ2-5	-	TRBD1
TGTGCCAGTACCCCCTTTACGCGAAACACTGAAGCTTTCTTT	CASTPFTRNTEAFF	TRBV19	TRBJ1-1	-	-
TGCGCCAGCAGCTCACAGGGGTACCGGGAAAAACTGTTTTTT	CASSSQGYREKLFF	TRBV5-1	TRBJ1-4	-	TRBD1
TGTGCCAGTAGTATAGAACCGGGACAGACAAGAGGGGGCTACACCTTC	CASSIEPGQTRGGYTF	TRBV19	TRBJ1-2	-	TRBD1
TGCGCCAGCAGCATTGGACAGGTTAGCACAGATACGCAGTATTTT	CASSIGQVSTDTQYF	TRBV5-1	TRBJ2-3	once	TRBD1
TGCAGCGTTGAAAGGGGCAGGGGATACGAGCAGTACTTC	CSVERGRGYEQYF	TRBV29-1	TRBJ2-7	-	-
TGTGCCAGCAGCCAAGGAACTAGCGCGATCTCCTACGAGCAGTACTTC	CASSQGTSAISYEQYF	TRBV4-2	TRBJ2-7	once	TRBD2
TGTGCCAGCACCCGCCCACCTCTGGGAGATGAGCAGTTCTTC	CASTRPPLGDEQFF	TRBV7-2	TRBJ2-1	-	-
TGTGCCAGCAGCGGACCCGGGACAGATAATTCACCCCTCCACTTT	CASSGPGTDNSPLHF	TRBV9	TRBJ1-6	once	TRBD1
TGTGCCAGCTCATACTCGGACAGATTTAACTCCTATAATTCACCCCTCCACTTT	CASSYSDRFNSYNSPLHF	TRBV18	TRBJ1-6	-	-
TGTGCCAGCAGCCGTCAACAGGGAAACACCGGGGAGCTGTTTTTT	CASSRQQGNTGELFF	TRBV6-5	TRBJ2-2	-	-
TGTGCCACCGGGGGACAACTCGAGCAGTACTTC	CATGGQLEQYF	TRBV28	TRBJ2-7	once	-
TGTGCCAGTAGTATAATGACTAGCTCCACAGATACGCAGTATTTT	CASSIMTSSTDTQYF	TRBV19	TRBJ2-3	-	TRBD2
TGTGCCAGCAGCTCAGGACTAGCGGGGGCTTGGCAGTACTTC	CASSSGLAGAWQYF	TRBV7-9	TRBJ2-7	-	TRBD2
TGTGCCAGCAGCTCCGTCCTGCAGCCCGGGAACACCGGGGAGCTGTTTTTT	CASSSVLQPGNTGELFF	TRBV5-5	TRBJ2-2	-	-
TGTGCCAGCAGCCGGCTAGGCGGGGGGGCCACAGATACGCAGTATTTT	CASSRLGGGATDTQYF	TRBV6-4	TRBJ2-3	-	TRBD2
TGTGCCAGCAGCTTAGTGGTAGGAGAGACCCAGTACTTC	CASSLVVGETQYF	TRBV7-9	TRBJ2-5	-	-
TGCGCCAGCAGCCAAGATATTGGTGCCGGGGAGCTGTTTTTT	CASSQDIGAGELFF	TRBV4-3	TRBJ2-2	-	-
TGTGCCAGCAGTTTAGGACAGAATAATGAAAAACTGTTTTTT	CASSLGQNNEKLFF	TRBV28	TRBJ1-4	-	-
TGTGCCAGCAGCTTAGAGATTACCACCGGGGAGCTGTTTTTT	CASSLEITTGELFF	TRBV7-9	TRBJ2-2	-	-
TGTGCCAGCAGTCCCCGACAGGGGTTGATGAACACTGAAGCTTTCTTT	CASSPRQGLMNTEAFF	TRBV6-6	TRBJ1-1	-	TRBD1
TGTGCCAGCAGCCCGCAGCTAGGAAATCAGCCCCAGCATTTT	CASSPQLGNQPQHF	TRBV28	TRBJ1-5	-	-
TGTGCCAGCAGCGGTATTGTGTCCACTGAAGCTTTCTTT	CASSGIVSTEAFF	TRBV5-6	TRBJ1-1	-	-
TGTGCCAGCAGCGGAATGGGGGGCTACACCTTC	CASSGMGGYTF	TRBV7-9	TRBJ1-2	-	-
TGCAGCGGGGCGGACACTGAAGCTTTCTTT	CSGADTEAFF	TRBV29-1	TRBJ1-1	-	-
TGTGCCAGCAGTGATATAGCGGGGGGGCGAGATACGCAGTATTTT	CASSDIAGGRDTQYF	TRBV7-9	TRBJ2-3	-	TRBD2
TGTGCCAGCAGTTTTTATGAGGCAGAAGGCTACACCTTC	CASSFYEAEGYTF	TRBV6-5	TRBJ1-2	once	-
TGTGCCAGCAGTGTCCGCGGGGGTTATTACAATGAGCAGTTCTTC	CASSVRGGYYNEQFF	TRBV2	TRBJ2-1	-	TRBD2
TGCAGCGTTGGCGGCAATGGGTACGAGCAGTACTTC	CSVGGNGYEQYF	TRBV29-1	TRBJ2-7	-	-
TGTGCCAGCAGCGGATCAGGGGGCCAAGAGACCCAGTACTTC	CASSGSGGQETQYF	TRBV6-1	TRBJ2-5	-	TRBD1